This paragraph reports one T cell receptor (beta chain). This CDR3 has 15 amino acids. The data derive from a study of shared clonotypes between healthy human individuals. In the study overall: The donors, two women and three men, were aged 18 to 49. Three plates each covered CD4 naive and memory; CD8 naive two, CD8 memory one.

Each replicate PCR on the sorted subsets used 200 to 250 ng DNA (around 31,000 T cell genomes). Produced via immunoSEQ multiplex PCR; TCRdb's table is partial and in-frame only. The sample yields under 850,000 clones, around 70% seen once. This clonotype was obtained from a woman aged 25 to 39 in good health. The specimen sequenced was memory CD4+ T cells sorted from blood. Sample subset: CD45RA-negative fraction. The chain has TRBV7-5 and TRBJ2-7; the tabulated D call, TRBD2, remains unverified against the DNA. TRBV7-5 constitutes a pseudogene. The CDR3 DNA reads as TGTGTCAGAAGCTTATGGGGACTAGCGGGAGTCGAGCAGTACTTC. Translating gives CVRSLWGLAGVEQYF.